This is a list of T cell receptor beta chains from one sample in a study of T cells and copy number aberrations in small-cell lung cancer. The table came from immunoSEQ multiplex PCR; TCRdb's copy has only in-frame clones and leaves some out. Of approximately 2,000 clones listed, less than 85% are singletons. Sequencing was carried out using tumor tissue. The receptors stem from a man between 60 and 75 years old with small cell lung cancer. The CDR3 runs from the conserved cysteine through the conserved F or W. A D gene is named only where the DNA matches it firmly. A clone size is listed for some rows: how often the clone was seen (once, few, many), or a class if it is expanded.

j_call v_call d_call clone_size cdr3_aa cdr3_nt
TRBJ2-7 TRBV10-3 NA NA CAISGSGDIPYEQYF TGTGCCATCAGTGGTAGTGGGGACATACCCTACGAGCAGTACTTC
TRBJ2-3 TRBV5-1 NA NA CASSPVRRSMTDTQYF TGCGCCAGCAGCCCCGTGCGCAGGTCAATGACAGATACGCAGTATTTT
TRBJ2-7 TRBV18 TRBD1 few CASSPRQGVYEQYF TGTGCCAGCTCACCCAGACAGGGGGTCTACGAGCAGTACTTC
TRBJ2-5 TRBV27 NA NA CASSPNSGSQETQYF TGTGCCAGCAGTCCAAATAGCGGATCTCAAGAGACCCAGTACTTC
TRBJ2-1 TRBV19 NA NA CASSIDVSRSYNEQFF TGTGCCAGTAGTATAGATGTATCGCGGTCCTACAATGAGCAGTTCTTC
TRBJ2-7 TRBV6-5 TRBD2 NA CASTQTSGVTYEQYF TGTGCCAGCACCCAGACTAGCGGGGTCACCTACGAGCAGTACTTC
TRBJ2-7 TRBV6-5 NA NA CASSTGPIGEQYF TGTGCCAGCTCGACGGGCCCCATAGGGGAGCAGTACTTC
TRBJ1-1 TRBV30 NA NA CAWSVSNRYPEAFF TGTGCCTGGAGTGTATCGAACAGGTACCCTGAAGCTTTCTTT
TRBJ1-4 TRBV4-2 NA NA CASSQDSGAEKLFF TGTGCCAGCAGCCAAGATTCAGGGGCGGAAAAACTGTTTTTT
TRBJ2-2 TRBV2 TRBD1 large CASSDEGGAPGELFF TGTGCCAGCAGTGATGAAGGGGGCGCACCCGGGGAGCTGTTTTTT
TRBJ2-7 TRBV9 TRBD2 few CASSGTSGEQHEQYF TGTGCCAGCAGCGGGACTAGCGGGGAGCAACACGAGCAGTACTTC
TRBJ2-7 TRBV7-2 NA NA CASSLSGRPYEQYF TGTGCCAGCAGCTTAAGCGGCAGGCCGTACGAGCAGTACTTC
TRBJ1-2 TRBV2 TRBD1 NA CASSQTGGNYGYTF TGTGCCAGCAGTCAGACAGGGGGCAACTATGGCTACACCTTC
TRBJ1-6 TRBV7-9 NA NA CASSLSGAGPLHF TGTGCCAGCAGCTTGTCAGGGGCCGGGCCCCTCCACTTT
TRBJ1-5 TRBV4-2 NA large CASSQDRGAQPQHF TGTGCCAGCAGCCAAGATCGGGGGGCGCAGCCCCAGCATTTT
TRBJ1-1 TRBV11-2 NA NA CASSFQGLNTEAFF TGTGCCAGCAGCTTCCAGGGGCTGAACACTGAAGCTTTCTTT
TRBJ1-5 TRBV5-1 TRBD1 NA CASSRDTGDNQPQHF TGCGCCAGCAGCCGGGATACAGGGGACAATCAGCCCCAGCATTTT
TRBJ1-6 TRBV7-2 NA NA CASSQTVNSPLHF TGTGCCAGCAGCCAGACAGTTAATTCACCCCTCCACTTT
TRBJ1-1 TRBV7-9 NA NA CASSLGGEVAFF TGTGCCAGCAGCTTAGGAGGGGAGGTAGCTTTCTTT
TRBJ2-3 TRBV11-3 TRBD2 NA CASSFGAGGATDTQYF TGTGCCAGCAGCTTCGGTGCGGGGGGCGCCACAGATACGCAGTATTTT
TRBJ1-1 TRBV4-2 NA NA CASSQDPSPTEAFF TGTGCCAGCAGCCAAGATCCGTCCCCCACTGAAGCTTTCTTT
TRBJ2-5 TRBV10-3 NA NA CAISEGQIQETQYF TGTGCCATCAGTGAGGGACAAATTCAAGAGACCCAGTACTTC
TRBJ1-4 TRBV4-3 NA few CASSHNRKATNEKLFF TGCGCCAGCAGCCACAACAGAAAAGCAACTAATGAAAAACTGTTTTTT